Only a few counts were recorded for the clone carrying this T cell receptor (beta chain). The antigen is undetermined. V was trimmed by 5 bases and J by 0 bases, leaving 14 bases between them. The CDR3 consists of 17 residues. Germline values: CDR1 WSHSY, CDR2 SAAADI. The data belong to a study of response to subunit inactivated influenza vaccine. Findings and limits, study-wide: Each seasonal flu vaccination may recruit only limited new T cells, authors suggested.

TCRdb reprocessed the RT-PCR reads with MiXCR, giving one entry per CDR3 protein. The repertoire has roughly 780,000 distinct CDR3 sequences, about a fifth of them found once; the top ten carry roughly a tenth. This specimen was PBMCs from blood, taken 4 to 6 days after vaccination. The TCR was taken from a man aged 45-60 years who received an inactivated influenza vaccine. The J gene is TRBJ2-6, the V gene TRBV10-2; D might be TRBD1 or TRBD2, each matching 5 bases. The CDR3 region has the DNA TGCGCCAGCAGTTGGGGGTTGCTTACCTCTGGGGCCAACGTCCTGACTTTC. Its protein product is CASSWGLLTSGANVLTF.